This T cell receptor (beta chain) was sequenced for a study of human T cells and chemical hapten exposure. Turning to the study itself: Minor volume differences among pooled libraries chiefly drove per-sample TCR yield variation.

Findings and caveats of the study: Once DPC sensitization occurred, TCRs above 1 in 1000 frequency showed no change.

Germline V gene data show CDR1 as SGHVS and CDR2 as FQNEAQ. The CDR3 is 15 residues long. V lost 1 base and J 8 bases, leaving 14 bases between the germline ends. It was the library that attached unique molecular identifiers to individual cDNA molecules. As originally analysed: Counts of TCRs in each sample centred on a median of approximately 96,000 and extended from around 24,000 to 710,000. Each CDR3 protein is one row after TCRdb ran MiXCR on the RACE reads. The V and J calls were not made by the authors but by TCRdb's processing. The sample consists of about 79,000 distinct CDR3 sequences, 8.6% of them appearing once. Time point reported: healthy volunteer bleed at 6 weeks. Sequencing started from total RNA isolated from unfractionated whole blood. This clonotype was observed a handful of times. Its specificity is unknown.

The TCR sequence derives from a male donor in good health. Some clones in this sample may be carry-over from other donors' samples. The source material was whole blood. The rearrangement uses TRBV7-8 and TRBJ2-2; D is possibly TRBD1 or TRBD2 (5 bases each). The CDR3, as DNA: TGTGCCAGCAGCTTAGGAGCTGGGGGTGCGGGGGAGCTGTTTTTT. Protein: CASSLGAGGAGELFF.